This paragraph reports one T cell receptor beta chain. The CDR3 runs to 13 residues. Germline CDR1 reads MNHEY; CDR2 reads SVGAGI. J gave up 2 bases and V 5 bases, and 1 base lay outside the gene matches. The source of the sample is a study of control samples from healthy donors and cancer patients. Sequencing was performed with immunoSEQ multiplex PCR; in TCRdb, only in-frame clones are kept and a portion is missing. Among about 41,000 clones listed, approximately 94% were seen once. Input material: blood. The receptor's source is a man aged 55 to 69 in good health. V usage is TRBV6-5 and J usage is TRBJ2-7, with 9 bases lining up with TRBD1. The CDR3 coding sequence is TGTGCCAGCAGTCGGACAGGGGCCTACGAGCAGTACTTC. It yields the protein CASSRTGAYEQYF.